Each of the 14 T cell receptor beta chains below was sequenced from the same sample in a study of CDR3 diversity in severe acne. MiXCR, run by TCRdb on the PCR reads, gives a single entry per CDR3 protein. The table includes roughly 100,000 distinct CDR3 sequences, roughly half detected once. The material sequenced was blood. The receptors shown here come from a male donor with acne.

This clonotype came up a few times. This chain connects TRBV7-2 to TRBJ1-3; D is unresolved. The ends were cut back, 5 bases at V and 0 bases at J, with 14 bases in the middle. CDR1 SGHTA and CDR2 FQGNSA come from the germline V gene. The CDR3 is 16 residues long. CDR3 DNA: TGTGCCAGCAGCCCTGGGAGGCTGTGCTCTGGAAACACCATATATTTT. It translates to CASSPGRLCSGNTIYF.

The chain recombines TRBV20-1 with TRBJ2-7, with 13 positions matching TRBD2. CDR1 is DFQATT and CDR2 is SNEGSKA in the germline V gene (reference sequence). Trimming at V came to 3 bases and at J to 6 bases, leaving 11 bases not matched to a gene. This CDR3 contains 16 residues. The CDR3 region is CSASGGLAGPLGEQYF. CDR3 nucleotide sequence: TGCAGTGCTAGCGGGGGACTAGCGGGACCATTAGGCGAGCAGTACTTC.

V usage is TRBV27 and J usage is TRBJ1-5; D is uncertain. V was shortened by 10 bases and J by 6 bases, with 13 bases between the two germline ends. CDR1 MNHEY and CDR2 SMNVEV come from the germline V gene (reference sequence). CDR3 length equals 12 residues. CDR3 coding DNA: TGTGCCACCGGGCGGGTCGGTCAGCCCCAGCATTTT. Translating it yields CATGRVGQPQHF.

This clonotype was seen only a few times. The rearrangement links TRBV27 to TRBJ1-1; the D gene is possibly TRBD1 (5 bases). The germline V gene encodes CDR1 MNHEY and CDR2 SMNVEV (reference sequence). V was trimmed by 5 bases and J by 4 bases, leaving 8 bases between them. This CDR3 region has 12 residues. The CDR3 loop is CASSTGGTEAFF. DNA of the CDR3: TGTGCCAGCAGTACCGGGGGCACTGAAGCTTTCTTT.

This sequence joins TRBV24-1 and TRBJ2-7; D is unresolved. Looked up from germline, CDR1 is KGHDR and CDR2 is SFDVKD. Trimming cost V 7 bases and J 4 bases, with 10 bases left between them. CDR3 length: 12 amino acids. The CDR3: CATSTEVYEQYF. CDR3 DNA sequence: TGTGCCACCAGCACCGAGGTGTACGAGCAGTACTTC.

This chain uses TRBV5-4 with TRBJ2-7; 8 nucleotides align to TRBD1. Germline CDR1 SGHNT, CDR2 YYREEE (reference sequence). The length of the CDR3 is 15 residues. The V segment lost 3 bases and the J segment 4 bases; nucleotides outside the gene matches: 9. DNA for the CDR3: TGTGCCAGCAGCTGGGGGACAGGCCCGACTTACGAGCAGTACTTC. The encoded protein is CASSWGTGPTYEQYF.

This clonotype was detected only a few times. One end of the junction is discordant with germline, which a read error may explain. This chain connects TRBV28 to TRBJ2-5; possibly TRBD2 for D (5 bases). CDR3 length: 14 amino acids. The V gene's germline CDR1 is MDHEN and CDR2 SYDVKM. The CDR3 here is CANSWSGIQETQYF. Here the CDR3 DNA reads TGTGCCAACAGTTGGTCGGGAATCCAAGAGACCCAGTACTTC.

This clonotype was picked up many times. The gene calls are TRBV7-2 and TRBJ2-2; 7 positions agree with TRBD2. V was clipped by 3 bases and J by 2 bases; unmatched bases: 6. Germline V gives CDR1 SGHTA, CDR2 FQGNSA. The CDR3 spans 16 residues. CDR3 sequence (DNA): TGTGCCAGCAGCTTGGGGGGGACTCTCAACACCGGGGAGCTGTTTTTT. Protein product: CASSLGGTLNTGELFF.

The chain carries TRBV24-1 and TRBJ2-2; 8 nucleotides line up with TRBD2. J lost 5 bases, V lost 1 base, and 5 bases had no gene match. The CDR3 is 16 amino acids. CDR1 KGHDR and CDR2 SFDVKD come from the germline V gene. CDR3 sequence reads: CATSDFSGNPTGELFF. CDR3 nucleotide sequence: TGTGCCACCAGTGATTTTAGCGGGAACCCGACCGGGGAGCTGTTTTTT.

This clonotype has a count of ten or more. The chain has TRBV5-1 and TRBJ2-2; D remains unclear. The CDR3 has 14 amino acids. V lost 0 bases and J lost 5, with 8 bases in between. CDR1 is SGHRS and CDR2 is YFSETQ in the germline V gene. CDR3 amino acids: CASSLATETGELFF. Here the CDR3 DNA reads TGCGCCAGCAGCTTGGCTACAGAGACCGGGGAGCTGTTTTTT.

As for this clonotype: The missing conserved phenylalanine or tryptophan at the end of this CDR3 makes a read error likely. V and J are TRBV7-9 and TRBJ1-1; maybe TRBD1 (6 bases). Germline loops: CDR1 SEHNR, CDR2 FQNEAQ (reference sequence). There are 15 residues in the CDR3. The CDR3 coding sequence is TGTGCCAGCAGCCTACCCGGGAGGGGGAACGCTGAAGCTTTCCTT. It codes for CASSLPGRGNAEAFL.

About this clonotype itself: A much larger clone lies a single base off, so this may be a read error. The chain links TRBV4-1 to TRBJ2-7; 8 nucleotides align to TRBD2. The CDR3 has 15 residues. V was pared by 1 base and J by 0 bases, with 2 bases of the junction left unmatched. Germline V gene lookup returns CDR1 MGHRA and CDR2 YSYEKL. The CDR3 DNA reads as TGCGCCAGCAGCCAAGTAGCGGGATACTCCTACGAGCAGTACTTC. It is translated as CASSQVAGYSYEQYF.

This clonotype was seen at least ten times. This chain uses TRBV9 with TRBJ2-1; D is possibly TRBD1 or TRBD2 (6 bases each). The germline CDR1 and CDR2 sequences are SGDLS and YYNGEE. The V and J ends lost 0 bases and 10 bases respectively, with 14 bases between them. The length of the CDR3 is 14 residues. CDR3 residues: CASSVVGGGPEQFF. The CDR3 DNA sequence: TGTGCCAGCAGCGTAGTCGGTGGGGGGCCGGAGCAGTTCTTC.

This chain uses TRBV7-8 with TRBJ2-7, with unresolved D. Looked up from germline, CDR1 is SGHVS and CDR2 is FQNEAQ. The CDR3 spans 12 residues. CDR3 nucleotide sequence: TGTGCCAGCAGCGCTGGGTTCTACGGGCAGTACGTC. It translates to CASSAGFYGQYV.